The clone carrying this T cell receptor (beta chain) qualifies as medium-sized. This entry comes from a study of molecular identifiers for immune sequencing clone quantification. Each CDR3 protein is one row after TCRdb ran MiXCR on the PCR reads. This table has 20,000 or so distinct CDR3 sequences, under 25% appearing once. The CDR3 consists of 13 residues. Trimming removed 4 bases at V and 6 bases at J, with 10 bases between. The germline gives CDR1 LNHNV, CDR2 YYDKDF (reference sequence). This TCR derives from a human donor in good health. Some libraries in this study had Jurkat cell RNA spiked in. This chain joins TRBV15 and TRBJ2-4; the D gene could be TRBD1 or TRBD2 (5 bases each). Input material: naive CD8+ T cells from blood, with Jurkat cell RNA spiked in. As for subset: FACS-sorted CD8+CD4-CCR7+CD45RA+ naive T cells. CDR3: CATSNRDGNIQYF. CDR3 DNA: TGTGCCACCAGCAACCGGGACGGAAACATTCAGTACTTC.